The T cell receptor beta chain under discussion was sequenced for a study of radiotherapy plus CTLA-4 blockade in lung cancer. Notes on the study in general: Among reported predictors of response, early blood T cell clone dynamics with interferon-beta performed best.

The protocol was immunoSEQ multiplex PCR, while the TCRdb copy is restricted to in-frame clones and leaves out a portion. The sample has some 45,000 clones, approximately 76% seen once; the top ten hold approximately 8%. The germline V and J ends were trimmed by 2 bases and 0 bases, with 11 bases remaining between them. From germline, CDR1 is MNHNY and CDR2 SVGAGI (reference sequence). This CDR3 is built from 16 residues. A note on this clone: Its antigen is not identified.

This chain connects TRBV6-6 to TRBJ1-5; the D gene is possibly TRBD1 (6 bases). This clonotype was obtained from a human donor with non-small cell lung cancer who had stable disease on radiotherapy plus ipilimumab. The material sequenced was peripheral blood, taken from a patient treated with radiotherapy plus ipilimumab. CDR3 sequence: CASSYGTHRSNQPQHF. In DNA form, the CDR3 reads TGTGCCAGCAGTTACGGGACACACCGTAGCAATCAGCCCCAGCATTTT.